A selection of T cell receptor beta chains follows, all from one sample in a study of blood T cell repertoires in COVID-19. Assay: immunoSEQ multiplex PCR; the TCRdb copy retains only in-frame clones and omits some. The table has about 230,000 clones, roughly 90% seen once. The specimen sequenced was peripheral blood. The receptors were gathered from a woman aged 60-75 years with acute or convalescent COVID-19. Each CDR3 is given with its conserved first and last residue. D genes are given only for firm matches. Rows give clone size only sometimes, using once, few, many, or a class for an expanded clone.

>TRBV10-2|NA|15|TRBJ2-1|once
CASRQILNSYNEQFF
TGCGCCAGCAGGCAGATCCTGAACTCCTACAATGAGCAGTTCTTC
>TRBV19|TRBD1|14|TRBJ1-5|NA
CASSSTGGGQPQHF
TGTGCCAGTAGTTCTACAGGGGGTGGTCAGCCCCAGCATTTT
>TRBV15|TRBD1|15|TRBJ2-7|NA
CATSRGTGGVYEQYF
TGTGCCACCAGCAGAGGGACAGGGGGCGTTTACGAGCAGTACTTC
>TRBV9|NA|12|TRBJ1-2|NA
CASSPWESGYTF
TGTGCCAGCAGCCCCTGGGAGAGTGGCTACACCTTC
>TRBV7-9|TRBD2|14|TRBJ2-1|NA
CASSSSGIYNEQFF
TGTGCCAGCAGCTCTAGCGGGATCTACAATGAGCAGTTCTTC
>TRBV9|TRBD1|12|TRBJ1-2|once
CASSTGDYGYTF
TGTGCCAGCTCTACAGGGGACTATGGCTACACCTTC
>TRBV24-1|TRBD1|13|TRBJ1-2|NA
CATTGQADYGYTF
TGTGCCACCACCGGACAGGCGGACTATGGCTACACCTTC
>TRBV7-8|NA|17|TRBJ1-2|NA
CASSRGPGSNLWYGYTF
TGTGCCAGCAGCCGAGGACCAGGGTCGAATCTGTGGTATGGCTACACCTTC
>TRBV11-3|NA|18|TRBJ2-2|NA
CASSLDRVGDISTGELFF
TGTGCCAGCAGCTTAGATCGGGTAGGGGACATCAGTACCGGGGAGCTGTTTTTT
>TRBV30|TRBD1|12|TRBJ1-2|NA
CAWNRDSHGYTF
TGTGCCTGGAATCGGGACAGCCATGGCTACACCTTC
>TRBV4-1|NA|16|TRBJ2-6|NA
CASSQEGGTGANVLTF
TGCGCCAGCAGCCAAGAAGGGGGAACTGGGGCCAACGTCCTGACTTTC